The subject of this entry is one TCR beta chain. In the authors' workflow: Researchers report that nucleated cell counts were estimated from reference gene primer amplification. Assay: immunoSEQ multiplex PCR; the TCRdb copy retains only in-frame clones and omits some. V and J calls and clone size are copied from that table; D and trimming were computed from the DNA. The sample contains 160,000 or so clones, 65% to 85% of which appear only once. Trimming took 4 bases from V and 7 from J, leaving 20 bases between them. The V gene's germline CDR1 is SGHDT and CDR2 YYEEEE. The CDR3 loop spans 15 amino acids. The data belong to a study of blood T cell repertoires in COVID-19. Turning to the study itself: Some COVID-19 samples were acute and others convalescent; all came from the United States, Italy and Spain.

Participants were aged about 18 to 100 years from 24 US areas. Assignments of participants to cohorts depended upon their own reported clinical history. The material sequenced was PBMCs or T cells enriched from blood (not recorded which). The TCR sequence derives from a man in his forties who had recovered from COVID-19. V and J are TRBV5-6 and TRBJ1-2; D is unresolved. The chain's CDR3 is CASSPMGSLASGYTF. The DNA of the CDR3 is TGTGCCAGCAGCCCGATGGGCTCCCTGGCGTCTGGCTACACCTTC.